These 5 T cell receptor beta chains originate from one sample sequenced in a study of cytomegalovirus exposure and HLA in healthy donors. The repertoire was sequenced with immunoSEQ multiplex PCR; TCRdb's copy has only in-frame clones and lacks some. This sample has 150,000 to 200,000 clones, with around nine tenths found just once. The sequencing sample was made of PBMCs. Receptors were obtained from a woman in her 30s in good health and CMV-seronegative.

The genes are TRBV13 and TRBJ1-1; the D gene is possibly TRBD1 (5 bases). The germline V gene has CDR1 PRHDT and CDR2 FYEKMQ (reference sequence). The CDR3 is 14 residues long. The V end was cut by 6 bases, the J end by 5 bases, with 16 bases between. CDR3 bases: TGTGCCAGCAGGCCCAAGGGGATTTGGACTGAAGCTTTCTTT. This translates into CASRPKGIWTEAFF.

CDR3 loop: CASSMQGISNQPQHF. CDR3 sequence (DNA): TGTGCCAGTAGTATGCAGGGTATCAGCAATCAGCCCCAGCATTTT. The V and J genes are TRBV19 and TRBJ1-5, with D perhaps TRBD1 (5 bases). This CDR3 has 15 residues. From germline, CDR1 is LNHDA and CDR2 SQIVND (reference sequence). Trimming left V 3 bases short and J 1 base short, with 10 bases between.

The rearrangement uses TRBV27 and TRBJ2-4, with D possibly being TRBD2 (5 bases). CDR3 length: 18 amino acids. V was cut by 4 bases and J by 6 bases, with 25 bases left in between. The germline gives CDR1 MNHEY, CDR2 SMNVEV (reference sequence). Written as DNA, the CDR3 is TGTGCCAGCAGTTCCTCTCTCCCCTCCTTCGAAGGAGGAAACATTCAGTACTTC. Translating it yields CASSSSLPSFEGGNIQYF.

The chain combines TRBV4-1 with TRBJ2-2, with 10 bases lining up with TRBD2. J lost 6 bases, V lost 0 bases, and 7 bases had no gene match. This CDR3 comprises 17 residues. CDR1 is MGHRA and CDR2 is YSYEKL in the germline V gene. The CDR3 region is CASSQDSLAGESGELFF. The DNA of the CDR3 is TGCGCCAGCAGCCAAGATTCGCTAGCGGGGGAATCCGGGGAGCTGTTTTTT.

The chain employs TRBV27 and TRBJ2-1; 9 positions match TRBD2. This CDR3 region has 15 residues. Germline-derived CDR1 and CDR2 are MNHEY and SMNVEV (reference sequence). The J segment lost 4 bases and the V segment lost 8 bases, leaving 9 bases of the junction unmatched. The DNA of the CDR3 is TGTGCCAGCCGGGGTCTAGCGGGGTTATACAATGAGCAGTTCTTC. The encoded protein is CASRGLAGLYNEQFF.